The 29 T cell receptor beta chains below come from one sample, sequenced in a study of cytomegalovirus exposure and HLA in healthy donors. Vbeta (60) and Jbeta (13) primers were used in the PCR. Clones were read by immunoSEQ multiplex PCR, and TCRdb kept only the in-frame ones, dropping some. The sample records 150,000 to 200,000 clones, approximately 85% being singletons. Sequencing input: PBMCs. These receptors originate from a young man in good health and CMV-seropositive.

The rearrangement uses TRBV25-1 and TRBJ1-1; no clear D gene. Deletions cut 7 bases from V and 7 bases from J, with 10 bases between. Germline values: CDR1 MGHDK, CDR2 SYGVNS. The CDR3 totals 11 residues. CDR3 sequence (DNA): TGTGCCAGCAAACGGGAGTTTGAAGCTTTCTTT. It encodes CASKREFEAFF.

The CDR3 bases are TGTGCCAGCAGCAAAGACAGTCTGGTATCGAGCACAGATACGCAGTATTTT. Amino acids: CASSKDSLVSSTDTQYF. The V gene is TRBV5-4, the J gene TRBJ2-3; a weak D match, TRBD1 (5 bases). V shed 4 bases and J shed 0 bases, with 18 bases lying between them. The CDR3 spans 17 residues. Germline CDR1 SGHNT, CDR2 YYREEE (reference sequence).

This chain connects TRBV4-3 to TRBJ1-2; the match to TRBD1 covers 9 bases. Germline V gene data show CDR1 as LGHNA and CDR2 as YSLEER. This CDR3 contains 17 residues. Trimming at V came to 4 bases and at J to 7 bases, leaving 16 bases not matched to a gene. CDR3 residues: CASSLHAGTGIDFGYTF. The CDR3 region has the DNA TGCGCCAGCAGCCTCCATGCCGGGACAGGGATTGATTTTGGCTACACCTTC.

The chain recombines TRBV9 with TRBJ1-2; TRBD1 matches at 8 bases. The CDR3 is made up of 14 amino acids. The germline CDR1 and CDR2 sequences are SGDLS and YYNGEE. V lost 2 bases and J lost 6; bases outside the gene matches: 6. The CDR3 sequence: CASSVGRGLDGYTF. CDR3 nucleotides: TGTGCCAGCAGCGTGGGCAGGGGGCTAGATGGCTACACCTTC.

The chain carries TRBV4-3 and TRBJ1-2, with D possibly TRBD1 on 5 matching bases. Germline loops: CDR1 LGHNA, CDR2 YSLEER. Deletions cut 0 bases from V and 6 bases from J, with 17 bases between. The CDR3 is made up of 16 amino acids. The CDR3 DNA reads TGCGCCAGCAGCCAAGATCCCGGTAGGGGTTGGCATGGCTACACCTTC. Its translation: CASSQDPGRGWHGYTF.

The rearrangement uses TRBV19 and TRBJ2-3; TRBD1 agrees at 7 bases. The trim removed 1 base at V and 0 bases at J, leaving 4 bases unmatched. Germline CDR1 LNHDA, CDR2 SQIVND (reference sequence). The CDR3 sequence is 16 residues long. The CDR3: CASSIGTGVSTDTQYF. The DNA of the CDR3 is TGTGCCAGTAGTATAGGCACAGGGGTTAGCACAGATACGCAGTATTTT.

This chain links TRBV5-8 with TRBJ1-1; D is possibly TRBD1 (6 bases). Looked up from germline, CDR1 is SGHTS and CDR2 is YDEGEE. The CDR3 totals 15 residues. V lost 1 base and J 1 base, leaving 11 bases between the germline ends. Written as DNA, the CDR3 is TGTGCCAGCAGCTTGTGGGGGCCTAAGAACACTGAAGCTTTCTTT. Translating it yields CASSLWGPKNTEAFF.

This sequence joins TRBV4-1 and TRBJ2-5; TRBD2 matches 10 bases. The CDR3 length is 16 residues. The germline CDR1 and CDR2 sequences are MGHRA and YSYEKL. Losses at the gene ends were 5 bases for V and 5 bases for J; bases not matched to a gene: 11. CDR3 sequence reads: CASSGVAGGRMETQYF. The CDR3 coding sequence is TGCGCCAGCAGCGGGGTAGCGGGGGGCCGTATGGAGACCCAGTACTTC.

This chain links TRBV28 with TRBJ2-7; weak D call: TRBD1 (5 bases). In germline, CDR1 is MDHEN, CDR2 SYDVKM. The V end lost 4 bases, the J end lost 2 bases, and 15 bases lay between the germline ends. This CDR3 region has 15 residues. CDR3 protein: CASSSPGRATYEQYF. The DNA for the CDR3 is TGTGCCAGCAGTTCCCCGGGCAGGGCTACCTACGAGCAGTACTTC.

The chain employs TRBV7-9 and TRBJ2-2; 7 bases map to TRBD1. CDR1 and CDR2 from the germline V gene are SEHNR and FQNEAQ (reference sequence). The CDR3 length is 15 residues. J gave up 5 bases and V 5 bases, and 8 bases lay outside the gene matches. This CDR3 reads CASSTGTVLTGELFF. The CDR3 DNA reads TGTGCCAGCAGCACCGGGACAGTCCTGACCGGGGAGCTGTTTTTT.

V usage is TRBV30 and J usage is TRBJ2-1; 8 bases are shared with TRBD2. The germline gives CDR1 GTSNPN, CDR2 SVGIG (reference sequence). CDR3 length equals 16 residues. V trimming: 1 base; J trimming: 4 bases; junction bases outside the gene matches: 9. The CDR3 DNA reads as TGTGCCTGGAGTGGAATATTAGCGGGGTCTTACAATGAGCAGTTCTTC. This translates into CAWSGILAGSYNEQFF.

This clone was recorded once. The chain links TRBV9 to TRBJ2-3; TRBD2 matches at 11 bases. Germline values: CDR1 SGDLS, CDR2 YYNGEE. Trimming at V came to 0 bases and at J to 7 bases, leaving 4 bases not matched to a gene. The CDR3 loop spans 15 amino acids. CDR3 DNA: TGTGCCAGCAGCGTAGGTAGCGGGGGGGCAAATACGCAGTATTTT. Amino acids: CASSVGSGGANTQYF.

The chain recombines TRBV19 with TRBJ1-1; D not certain. Germline CDR1 reads LNHDA; CDR2 reads SQIVND (reference sequence). CDR3 length: 15 residues. V lost 3 bases and J 0 bases, leaving 11 bases between the germline ends. CDR3 residues: CASSIGPAMNTEAFF. CDR3 nucleotide sequence: TGTGCCAGTAGTATTGGCCCAGCGATGAACACTGAAGCTTTCTTT.

The count of this clone is one. The chain is built from TRBV7-2 and TRBJ2-3, with 7 bases lining up with TRBD1. Trimming cost V 5 bases and J 0 bases; bases outside gene matches: 5. Germline assignment: CDR1 SGHTA and CDR2 FQGNSA. The CDR3 consists of 15 residues. In DNA form, the CDR3 reads TGTGCCAGCAGCCCGATGGGACAGAGCACAGATACGCAGTATTTT. Translating gives CASSPMGQSTDTQYF.

This clone was detected once. The chain is built from TRBV5-1 and TRBJ2-5, with TRBD1 identical over 11 bases. The DNA end lines up better with TRBJ2-7; the J call may be wrong. This CDR3 is built from 16 residues. Germline lookup yields CDR1 SGHRS and CDR2 YFSETQ. The CDR3 protein is CASSFIPGQGAHEQYF. CDR3 sequence (DNA): TGCGCCAGCAGCTTCATCCCAGGACAGGGGGCCCACGAGCAGTACTTC.

This clone has more than one count but fewer than ten. The J gene is TRBJ1-1, the V gene TRBV7-9; 9 bases line up with TRBD1. The germline V gene encodes CDR1 SEHNR and CDR2 FQNEAQ (reference sequence). After removal of 5 bases from V and 4 bases from J, the junction contained 5 bases not matched to a gene. The CDR3 is made up of 14 amino acids. DNA of the CDR3: TGTGCCAGCAGCCCAGGGGACAGGGTCACTGAAGCTTTCTTT. Protein sequence: CASSPGDRVTEAFF.

This clone was counted between two and nine times. This chain links TRBV6-5 with TRBJ1-2, with a possible D match to TRBD1 (6 bases). This CDR3 has 14 amino acids. CDR1 and CDR2 from the germline V gene are MNHEY and SVGAGI. Trimming removed 5 bases at V and 3 bases at J, with 13 bases between. The CDR3 here is CASSPRDIHYGYTF. The CDR3, as DNA: TGTGCCAGCAGTCCCCGGGACATACACTATGGCTACACCTTC.

Comments on this clone: One junction end disagrees with the germline gene, perhaps due to a read error. The chain recombines TRBV7-7 with TRBJ2-5; TRBD1 agrees at 7 bases. Germline CDR1 SSHAT, CDR2 FNYEAQ (reference sequence). The CDR3 totals 15 residues. The CDR3 here is CASSLRQGGVETQYF. In nucleotides, the CDR3 is TGTGCTAGCAGCCTAAGACAGGGTGGAGTAGAGACCCAGTACTTC.

The chain employs TRBV6-5 and TRBJ2-1, with D perhaps matching TRBD1 (6 bases). V dropped 7 bases and J dropped 12 bases, with 13 bases sitting between them. Per germline, CDR1 MNHEY and CDR2 SVGAGI. The CDR3 has 11 amino acids. As DNA, the CDR3 is TGTGCCAGCATCCAACAGGGAAGGCAGTTCTTC. Amino acids: CASIQQGRQFF.

The chain has TRBV7-6 and TRBJ2-3, with D perhaps matching TRBD2 (5 bases). Trimming left V 1 base short and J 4 bases short, with 6 bases between. The length of the CDR3 is 13 residues. The V gene's germline CDR1 is SGHVS and CDR2 FNYEAQ. As DNA, the CDR3 is TGTGCCAGCAGCTTAGGAGGGCCAGATACGCAGTATTTT. Its protein product is CASSLGGPDTQYF.

The rearrangement uses TRBV4-2 and TRBJ2-1; 9 nucleotides line up with TRBD1. Germline V gene sequence: CDR1 LGHNA, CDR2 YNFKEQ. V lost 5 bases to trimming and J lost 6 bases; unmatched junction nucleotides: 20. The CDR3 has 19 amino acids. This CDR3 is CASSARLGQGIIFSNEQFF. The CDR3 DNA reads as TGTGCCAGCAGCGCCAGGCTCGGACAGGGGATTATATTCTCCAATGAGCAGTTCTTC.

In regard to this clone: Mismatch with germline at one junction end may stem from a read error. The chain employs TRBV4-1 and TRBJ2-4; 8 nucleotides line up with TRBD2. The CDR3 has 18 amino acids. Germline CDR1 is MGHRA and CDR2 is YSYEKL. The CDR3 bases are TGCGCCAGCAGCCAAGGAGGACATCATGGACTAGCCAGAAACATTCAGTACTTC. Translated: CASSQGGHHGLARNIQYF.

The chain links TRBV5-1 to TRBJ1-2; TRBD1 aligns across 10 bases. With V trimmed by 0 bases and J by 7 bases, 3 bases remained unmatched. Germline loops: CDR1 SGHRS, CDR2 YFSETQ. The CDR3 length is 14 residues. The CDR3 here is CASSLGGQGTGYTF. For the CDR3, the DNA is TGCGCCAGCAGCTTGGGGGGACAGGGGACTGGCTACACCTTC. The entire variable domain, with the rest obtained from reference TRBV5-1 and TRBJ1-2, is as follows: KAGVTQTPRYLIKTRGQQVTLSCSPISGHRSVSWYQQTPGQGLQFLFEYFSETQRNKGNFPGRFSGRQFSNSRSEMNVSTLELGDSALYLCASSLGGQGTGYTFGSGTRLTVV.

The gene calls are TRBV2 and TRBJ2-3; tentatively, D is TRBD1 (5 bases). This CDR3 is 13 amino acids long. Trimming shortened V by 9 bases and J by 9 bases, and 19 bases separated the two germline ends. CDR1 is SNHLY, CDR2 FYNNEI, per germline. Here the CDR3 reads CARHEPTKGTQYF. The CDR3 DNA reads as TGTGCCAGACACGAACCAACCAAGGGGACGCAGTATTTT.

V and J are TRBV4-3 and TRBJ2-7; 7 bases fit TRBD1. The V and J ends lost 0 bases and 4 bases, in that order; junction bases with no gene match: 3. Germline V gene sequence: CDR1 LGHNA, CDR2 YSLEER. This CDR3 has 14 residues. The DNA of the CDR3 is TGCGCCAGCAGCCAAGAAACAGGGGCGTACGAGCAGTACTTC. This gives the protein CASSQETGAYEQYF.

This clone was seen a single time. J is TRBJ2-3 and V is TRBV28; TRBD1 matches at 7 bases. The CDR3 runs to 16 residues. CDR1 is MDHEN, CDR2 SYDVKM, per germline. J lost 2 bases, V lost 3 bases, and 8 bases had no gene match. CDR3 bases: TGTGCCAGCAGTTTTAGACAGGGTGGCGACACAGATACGCAGTATTTT. The encoded protein is CASSFRQGGDTDTQYF.

The V gene is TRBV21-1, the J gene TRBJ2-7; TRBD2, the table's D call, was not compared with the DNA. TRBV21-1 is an annotated pseudogene. The CDR3 extends over 16 amino acids. This CDR3 is CASSNAESHPLREQYF. As DNA, the CDR3 is TGTGCCAGCAGCAATGCGGAGAGTCATCCTCTTCGCGAGCAGTACTTC.

The J gene is TRBJ2-1, the V gene TRBV7-8; D ambiguous. Trimming stripped 5 bases from V and 6 bases from J, with 17 bases between. This CDR3 has 15 residues. Germline V CDR1 and CDR2: SGHVS, FQNEAQ. The CDR3 DNA follows: TGTGCCAGCAGCAAGAACAGAGCCACCCCCAATGAGCAGTTCTTC. Its translation is CASSKNRATPNEQFF. Full variable domain (remainder filled in from reference TRBV7-8 and TRBJ2-1): GAGVSQSPRYKVAKRGQDVALRCDPISGHVSLFWYQQALGQGPEFLTYFQNEAQLDKSGLPSDRFFAERPEGSVSTLKIQRTQQEDSAVYLCASSKNRATPNEQFFGPGTRLTVL.

The rearrangement joins TRBV4-3 to TRBJ2-5; 10 bases map to TRBD2. The CDR3 runs to 14 residues. Trimming took 4 bases from V and 5 from J; bases not matched to a gene: 4. Germline lookup yields CDR1 LGHNA and CDR2 YSLEER. CDR3 sequence reads: CASSRAGGRETQYF. CDR3 nucleotide sequence: TGCGCCAGCAGCCGAGCGGGGGGGCGTGAGACCCAGTACTTC.